Each of the 17 T cell receptor beta chains below was sequenced from the same sample in a study of T cells in Graves' hyperthyroidism and ophthalmopathy. Using RNA transcripts as the source, TCR beta CDR3 regions were amplified. A first-round RT-PCR of the TCR CDR3 used the HTBI primer set. Each CDR3 protein is one row after TCRdb ran MiXCR on the multiplex PCR reads. The table shows a few hundred thousand distinct CDR3 sequences, with 13% to 15% occurring only once. Input material: blood. These receptors all come from a woman aged 40-49 years with Graves' hyperthyroidism that later progressed to Graves' ophthalmopathy.

Here the CDR3 reads CASSPSLSPNEKLFF. The CDR3 DNA reads as TGTGCCAGCAGCCCATCTCTGTCCCCGAATGAAAAACTGTTTTTT. The gene calls are TRBV12-3 or TRBV12-4 and TRBJ1-4; D uncertain. The CDR3 has 15 amino acids. Trimming left V 6 bases short and J 5 bases short, with 16 bases between.

As for this clonotype: A much larger clone sits a single nucleotide away, making a read error possible. The chain couples TRBV6-1 to TRBJ2-6, with D hard to call. Germline V gene sequence: CDR1 MNHNS, CDR2 SASEGT. The CDR3 length is 17 residues. V gave up 11 bases and J gave up 4 bases, with 24 bases separating them. CDR3 amino acids: CAGIKGPRVAGANVLTF. The CDR3 DNA follows: TGTGCCGGCATTAAAGGGCCAAGGGTAGCAGGGGCCAACGTCCTGACTTTC.

At least ten counts were recorded for this clonotype. The chain uses TRBV19 and TRBJ2-7; 10 bases align to TRBD2. J was trimmed by 0 bases and V by 5 bases; bases with no gene match: 4. Germline V lookup: CDR1 LNHDA, CDR2 SQIVND (reference sequence). The CDR3 contains 15 residues. CDR3 nucleotides: TGTGCCAGTAGTTCGGGACTAGCGACCTCCTACGAGCAGTACTTC. Translating it yields CASSSGLATSYEQYF.

The chain carries TRBV20-1 and TRBJ2-4; 11 bases fit TRBD2. This CDR3 spans 14 amino acids. Germline CDR1 is DFQATT and CDR2 is SNEGSKA (reference sequence). This CDR3 is CSIIAGGPGNIQYF. CDR3 DNA: TGCAGCATAATAGCGGGAGGGCCTGGGAACATTCAGTACTTC.

This clonotype has ten or more counts. The chain couples TRBV28 to TRBJ2-1, with D unclear. The germline CDR1 and CDR2 sequences are MDHEN and SYDVKM. This CDR3 region has 15 residues. The V end lost 1 base, the J end lost 3 bases, and 10 bases lay between the germline ends. The CDR3 nucleotides read TGTGCCAGCAGTTTATTTAGCACTAACTACAATGAGCAGTTCTTC. Protein product: CASSLFSTNYNEQFF.

This clonotype has ten or more counts. The rearrangement joins TRBV6-1 to TRBJ2-5, with TRBD1 as a possible D gene (6 bases). V was clipped by 5 bases and J by 7 bases, with 14 bases between them. The CDR3 runs 13 residues. Per germline, CDR1 MNHNS and CDR2 SASEGT. The CDR3 loop reads CASSPDSDGTQYF. The CDR3 nucleotides are TGTGCCAGCAGTCCGGACAGCGATGGGACCCAGTACTTC.

In its sample, this clonotype was seen a few times. The chain recombines TRBV11-2 with TRBJ1-2; D uncertain. V was trimmed by 4 bases and J by 3 bases, leaving 9 bases between them. CDR1 is SGHAT and CDR2 is FQNNGV in the germline V gene. This CDR3 is built from 13 residues. CDR3 DNA sequence: TGTGCCAGCAGCTCCGACCCTTACTATGGCTACACCTTC. It specifies CASSSDPYYGYTF.

This chain uses TRBV29-1 with TRBJ2-7; tentatively, D is TRBD1 (5 bases). CDR1 is SQVTM, CDR2 ANQGSEA, per germline. The length of the CDR3 is 11 residues. V shed 3 bases and J shed 9 bases, with 12 bases lying between them. The CDR3 DNA is TGCAGCGTTGAGGAGAATAGGGGGCAGTACTTC. The encoded protein is CSVEENRGQYF.

There are many counts of this clonotype. The chain is built from TRBV7-9 and TRBJ2-1; 7 bases agree with TRBD2. The CDR3 runs to 17 residues. Germline lookup yields CDR1 SEHNR and CDR2 FQNEAQ (reference sequence). Losses at the gene ends were 2 bases for V and 4 bases for J; bases not matched to a gene: 11. The CDR3 sequence is CASSLPIWAGVYNEQFF. The CDR3 DNA follows: TGTGCCAGCAGCTTACCCATTTGGGCGGGAGTTTACAATGAGCAGTTCTTC.

Turning to this clonotype: A much larger clone lies a single base off, so this may be a read error. V is TRBV10-3 and J is TRBJ1-1; perhaps TRBD1 as D (5 bases). Germline V CDR1 and CDR2: ENHRY, SYGVKD. This CDR3 is built from 11 residues. V dropped 2 bases and J dropped 7 bases, with 5 bases sitting between them. DNA for the CDR3: TGTGCCATCAGTGAGGACAGTGAAGCTTTCTTT. Its protein product is CAISEDSEAFF.

V gene TRBV29-1 combines with J gene TRBJ2-7, with 10 bases that match TRBD1. CDR3 length: 13 amino acids. CDR1 is SQVTM and CDR2 is ANQGSEA in the germline V gene. The V segment lost 4 bases and the J segment 3 bases; nucleotides outside the gene matches: 3. CDR3 sequence reads: CSVGRTGGYEQYF. Written as DNA, the CDR3 is TGCAGCGTTGGTCGGACAGGGGGCTACGAGCAGTACTTC.

J is TRBJ2-5 and V is TRBV11-2; tentative D call: TRBD2 (7 bases). Per the germline V gene, CDR1 is SGHAT and CDR2 is FQNNGV. The CDR3 spans 14 residues. V lost 1 base and J lost 5, with 11 bases in between. The CDR3 bases are TGTGCCAGCAGCTTAGCGGGGGGCTGGGAGACCCAGTACTTC. Protein sequence: CASSLAGGWETQYF.

The chain carries TRBV2 and TRBJ2-1; no reliable D call. CDR3 size: 11 residues. From germline, CDR1 is SNHLY and CDR2 FYNNEI. V lost 3 bases to trimming and J lost 9 bases, with 6 bases between them. In nucleotides, the CDR3 is TGTGCCAGCAGTGAGACGAGTGAGCAGTTCTTC. Translated, it gives CASSETSEQFF. Looking up the rest from reference TRBV2 and TRBJ2-1 gives the full variable domain: EPEVTQTPSHQVTQMGQEVILRCVPISNHLYFYWYRQILGQKVEFLVSFYNNEISEKSEIFDDQFSVERPDGSNFTLKIRSTKLEDSAMYFCASSETSEQFFGPGTRLTVL.

The CDR3 sequence is CSASPGGLYEQYF. CDR3 bases: TGCAGTGCTAGCCCAGGGGGCCTCTACGAGCAGTACTTC. The chain has TRBV20-1 and TRBJ2-7, with TRBD1 matching 8 bases. Germline V gene data show CDR1 as DFQATT and CDR2 as SNEGSKA (reference sequence). The CDR3 totals 13 residues. Trimming took 3 bases from V and 3 from J; bases not matched to a gene: 4.

The chain's CDR3 is CSATRLAGDRGDTQYF. CDR3 DNA: TGCAGTGCTACAAGACTAGCGGGAGATCGCGGGGATACGCAGTATTTT. The rearrangement joins TRBV20-1 to TRBJ2-3, with 12 nucleotides matching TRBD2. The CDR3 totals 16 residues. J lost 6 bases, V lost 4 bases, and 11 bases had no gene match. Germline V lookup: CDR1 DFQATT, CDR2 SNEGSKA (reference sequence).

This chain connects TRBV20-1 to TRBJ1-1; no clear D. The CDR3 consists of 14 residues. Germline V gene data show CDR1 as DFQATT and CDR2 as SNEGSKA (reference sequence). Trimming stripped 6 bases from V and 2 bases from J, with 16 bases between. DNA of the CDR3: TGCAGTGCCTGCGATTGGCAGCTAAACACTGAAGCTTTCTTT. Encoded protein: CSACDWQLNTEAFF.

This clonotype was counted many times. This sequence joins TRBV5-5 and TRBJ2-1, with D possibly matching TRBD1 (5 bases). Trimming shortened V by 1 base and J by 6 bases, and 20 bases separated the two germline ends. CDR1 SGHKS and CDR2 YYEKEE come from the germline V gene (reference sequence). The CDR3 has 17 residues. The CDR3 sequence: CASSLLFAGPPLNEQFF. CDR3 coding DNA: TGTGCCAGCAGCTTGTTATTCGCAGGGCCCCCCCTCAATGAGCAGTTCTTC.